Sequencing of this TCR beta chain was carried out in a study of T cell responses to AZD1222 COVID-19 vaccine. Germline V lookup: CDR1 SGHRS, CDR2 YFSETQ. V was pared by 0 bases and J by 8 bases, with 3 bases of the junction left unmatched. This CDR3 has 14 amino acids. This table comes from immunoSEQ multiplex PCR, and its TCRdb copy is limited to in-frame clones, with some not included. The table lists about 140,000 clones, approximately 90% of them singletons, with roughly 1.2% in the top ten. Here the sequenced sample was peripheral blood, taken 28 days after the second AZD1222 dose. The TCR originated in an adult who received the AZD1222 COVID-19 vaccine. V and J are TRBV5-1 and TRBJ1-4; 8 positions match TRBD1. As DNA, the CDR3 is TGCGCCAGCAGCTTGGACAGGGGGAGCGAAAAACTGTTTTTT. Its translation: CASSLDRGSEKLFF.